The next 26 T cell receptor beta chains were all read from a single sample in a study of CD8 T cells in ankylosing spondylitis. TCRdb recomputed calls from the 5' RACE reads with MiXCR, one row per CDR3 protein. The sample lists roughly 280,000 distinct CDR3 sequences; around 19% were seen once. The sample comprised blood, either unsorted or a sorted T cell fraction (not recorded which). The receptors originated from a male donor with ankylosing spondylitis or in good health (not recorded which).

The rearrangement joins TRBV18 to TRBJ2-7; no definite D call. Germline CDR1 reads KGHSH; CDR2 reads LQKENI. Trimming stripped 5 bases from V and 2 bases from J, with 16 bases between. The CDR3 covers 15 residues. CDR3: CASSDRVPNTYEQYV. In nucleotides, the CDR3 is TGTGCCAGCTCAGATCGGGTCCCCAACACCTACGAGCAGTACGTC.

The chain employs TRBV28 and TRBJ1-3; D not certain. V lost 5 bases to trimming and J lost 2 bases, with 10 bases between them. This CDR3 is built from 14 residues. CDR1 and CDR2 (germline): MDHEN, SYDVKM. The CDR3, as DNA: TGTGCCAGCAGTCCCATTGGGGCTGGAAACACCATATATTTT. This codes for CASSPIGAGNTIYF.

There are a few counts of this clonotype. The genes are TRBV20-1 and TRBJ1-5, with a tentative D call TRBD1 (6 bases). The CDR3 length is 13 residues. Trimming pared 7 bases from V and 4 bases from J, leaving 14 bases between. Germline V lookup: CDR1 DFQATT, CDR2 SNEGSKA (reference sequence). The CDR3 bases are TGCAGTGTCCGGACAGACCCAAATCAGCCCCAGCATTTT. As protein: CSVRTDPNQPQHF.

The chain recombines TRBV2 with TRBJ1-3; no reliable D call. The ends were cut back, 5 bases at V and 0 bases at J, with 17 bases in the middle. This CDR3 has 17 residues. Germline V gene data show CDR1 as SNHLY and CDR2 as FYNNEI. The CDR3, as DNA: TGTGCCAGCAGTCGACTGGAAGCTGTTAGCTCTGGAAACACCATATATTTT. Translating gives CASSRLEAVSSGNTIYF.

The chain joins TRBV7-2 to TRBJ2-1; D tentatively fits TRBD1 or TRBD2 (5 bases each). Germline V gene sequence: CDR1 SGHTA, CDR2 FQGNSA. V lost 1 base to trimming and J lost 8 bases, with 15 bases between them. The CDR3 is made up of 15 amino acids. CDR3 protein: CASSLVGILGDEQFF. The DNA for the CDR3 is TGTGCCAGCAGCTTAGTCGGGATCCTGGGGGATGAGCAGTTCTTC. Using reference TRBV7-2 and TRBJ2-1 for the parts outside the CDR3, the full variable domain is GAGVSQSPSNKVTEKGKDVELRCDPISGHTALYWYRQSLGQGLEFLIYFQGNSAPDKSGLPSDRFSAERTGGSVSTLTIQRTQQEDSAVYLCASSLVGILGDEQFFGPGTRLTVL.

The rearrangement uses TRBV3-1 and TRBJ1-1; 7 bases map to TRBD1. The V gene's germline CDR1 is LGHDT and CDR2 YNNKEL (reference sequence). Unmatched junction bases numbered 3, after V lost 0 bases and J lost 5 bases. CDR3 length equals 14 residues. The CDR3 region has the DNA TGTGCCAGCAGCCAAGAACAGGGGCGGACTGAAGCTTTCTTT. It encodes CASSQEQGRTEAFF.

This clonotype was recorded many times. The chain is built from TRBV9 and TRBJ1-1; TRBD1 might be the D (6 bases). The V gene's germline CDR1 is SGDLS and CDR2 YYNGEE. The ends were cut back, 3 bases at V and 2 bases at J, with 8 bases in the middle. This CDR3 has 13 residues. As DNA, the CDR3 is TGTGCCAGCAGCGCAGGGACAAACACTGAAGCTTTCTTT. Its protein is CASSAGTNTEAFF.

This clonotype was seen a handful of times. This chain uses TRBV5-1 with TRBJ2-3; D not resolved. The germline V gene encodes CDR1 SGHRS and CDR2 YFSETQ. The CDR3 extends over 12 amino acids. V was pared by 4 bases and J by 4 bases, with 7 bases between. CDR3 bases: TGCGCCAGCAGCAGAGAGGCAGATACGCAGTATTTT. It yields the protein CASSREADTQYF.

This clonotype was observed a handful of times. V gene TRBV20-1 combines with J gene TRBJ2-7; 7 bases agree with TRBD1. Per germline, CDR1 DFQATT and CDR2 SNEGSKA (reference sequence). This CDR3 is built from 11 residues. Trimming removed 2 bases from V and 5 bases from J; junction bases left unmatched: 0. The DNA for the CDR3 is TGCAGTGCTAGACAGGGGGACGAGCAGTACGTC. Its translation: CSARQGDEQYV.

This clonotype was recorded at least ten times. The CDR3 sequence: CASSRDNFAGELFF. The CDR3 DNA follows: TGTGCCAGCAGCCGGGACAACTTTGCCGGGGAGCTGTTTTTT. The J gene is TRBJ2-2, the V gene TRBV3-1; a possible D gene is TRBD1 (6 bases). The CDR3 is made up of 14 amino acids. Trimming pared 4 bases from V and 6 bases from J, leaving 12 bases between. Germline V gene data show CDR1 as LGHDT and CDR2 as YNNKEL (reference sequence).

V usage is TRBV28 and J usage is TRBJ2-7, with D unresolved. The CDR3 covers 13 residues. Germline assignment: CDR1 MDHEN and CDR2 SYDVKM. V was shortened by 1 base and J by 6 bases, with 10 bases between the two germline ends. The CDR3 region has the DNA TGTGCCAGCAGTTTATTCTCCAGTTGCGAGCAGTACGTC. Translating it yields CASSLFSSCEQYV.

This clonotype has more than one count but fewer than ten. The gene calls are TRBV10-3 and TRBJ2-1; 8 bases are a match to TRBD1. Germline V gene sequence: CDR1 ENHRY, CDR2 SYGVKD. This CDR3 region has 12 residues. Unmatched junction bases numbered 1, after V lost 3 bases and J lost 9 bases. The CDR3 DNA sequence: TGTGCCATCAGTGAACAGGGGGGTGAGCAGTTCTTC. Protein sequence: CAISEQGGEQFF.

This clonotype has a handful of counts. This chain connects TRBV24-1 to TRBJ2-2; unclear D gene. The germline V gene encodes CDR1 KGHDR and CDR2 SFDVKD. The CDR3 sequence is 13 residues long. Trimming stripped 4 bases from V and 4 bases from J, with 6 bases between. The CDR3, as DNA: TGTGCCACCAGTGACCTGGGCACCGGGGAGCTGTTTTTT. Translated, it gives CATSDLGTGELFF.

The chain combines TRBV30 with TRBJ2-4, with 11 bases aligning to TRBD1. This CDR3 comprises 13 residues. Germline CDR1 and CDR2: GTSNPN and SVGIG (reference sequence). With 5 bases clipped from V and 8 bases from J, the junction kept 5 bases outside the gene matches. The chain's CDR3 is CAWGTGGMDIQYF. The CDR3 DNA reads TGTGCCTGGGGGACAGGGGGGATGGACATTCAGTACTTC.

The CDR3 nucleotides read TGCAGTGCTAGAGCCTTCGGACGGCACCGCTCTGGAAACACCATATATTTT. Its translation is CSARAFGRHRSGNTIYF. V and J are TRBV20-1 and TRBJ1-3; D gene unclear. The CDR3 has 17 amino acids. Trimming removed 1 base at V and 0 bases at J, with 16 bases between. Germline CDR1 DFQATT, CDR2 SNEGSKA (reference sequence).

This clonotype was observed a handful of times. The rearrangement joins TRBV6-1 to TRBJ2-1, with 7 bases fitting TRBD2. Trimming cost V 10 bases and J 8 bases; bases outside gene matches: 14. Germline CDR1 is MNHNS and CDR2 is SASEGT. The CDR3 consists of 14 residues. The CDR3 region is CATRVREFSDEQFF. CDR3 coding DNA: TGTGCCACCAGGGTGCGGGAGTTCAGCGATGAGCAGTTCTTC.

In this sample, this clonotype turned up a few times. V gene TRBV7-6 combines with J gene TRBJ2-1, with TRBD1 matching over 7 bases. CDR1 is SGHVS, CDR2 FNYEAQ, per germline. The CDR3 totals 14 residues. V lost 2 bases to trimming and J lost 5 bases; unmatched junction nucleotides: 3. Here the CDR3 reads CASSLRGLDNEQFF. CDR3 DNA: TGTGCCAGCAGCTTAAGGGGGCTCGACAATGAGCAGTTCTTC.

The V and J genes are TRBV5-5 and TRBJ2-3; possibly TRBD2 for D (6 bases). Trimming took off 5 bases at V and 0 bases at J, with 16 bases between the two ends. Looked up from germline, CDR1 is SGHKS and CDR2 is YYEKEE (reference sequence). The CDR3 contains 16 residues. CDR3 residues: CASRLSGLASTDTQYF. The CDR3 DNA reads as TGTGCCAGCAGGCTGAGCGGCCTAGCGAGCACAGATACGCAGTATTTT.

V and J are TRBV20-1 and TRBJ1-5, with D maybe TRBD1 (5 bases). Trimming took off 6 bases at V and 1 base at J, with 16 bases between the two ends. The CDR3 has 15 amino acids. Germline CDR1 reads DFQATT; CDR2 reads SNEGSKA (reference sequence). The CDR3 coding sequence is TGCAGTGCCCGAGACAGCCGGGGGAGCAATCAGCCCCAGCATTTT. Its protein product is CSARDSRGSNQPQHF.

This clonotype was counted only a few times. V and J are TRBV12-3 or TRBV12-4 and TRBJ1-4, with TRBD1 matching 8 bases. The CDR3 has 15 residues. V shed 5 bases and J 7 bases; nucleotides not matched to a gene: 9. CDR3 amino acids: CASSKTTGESEKLFF. The CDR3 coding sequence is TGTGCCAGCAGTAAAACGACAGGGGAGTCTGAAAAACTGTTTTTT.

This clonotype was observed a few times. The genes are TRBV6-1 and TRBJ2-2, with TRBD2 matching 10 bases. Trimming removed 7 bases from V and 4 bases from J; junction bases left unmatched: 12. Germline CDR1 is MNHNS and CDR2 is SASEGT. The CDR3 is 17 amino acids. The CDR3: CASKTAGGPWGTGELFF. In DNA form, the CDR3 reads TGTGCCAGCAAAACAGCGGGAGGGCCGTGGGGCACCGGGGAGCTGTTTTTT.

This clonotype occurred a few times. This rearrangement joins TRBV29-1 to TRBJ2-3; no firm D call. This CDR3 contains 14 residues. Germline CDR1 and CDR2: SQVTM and ANQGSEA. The V end was cut by 3 bases, the J end by 3 bases, with 13 bases between. This chain's CDR3 is CSVEVSMRTDTQYF. The CDR3 DNA reads as TGCAGCGTTGAGGTTTCCATGCGAACAGATACGCAGTATTTT.

The rearrangement links TRBV20-1 to TRBJ2-7; D is ambiguous. CDR3 length: 11 residues. Per germline, CDR1 DFQATT and CDR2 SNEGSKA (reference sequence). Trimming shortened V by 3 bases and J by 9 bases, and 12 bases separated the two germline ends. The CDR3 coding sequence is TGCAGTGCTAGCCCTCCGACCAGGCAGTACGTC. This encodes CSASPPTRQYV.

This clonotype has ten or more counts. The rearrangement links TRBV20-1 to TRBJ1-3, with no clear D. Trimming removed 4 bases at V and 2 bases at J, with 9 bases between. The germline V gene encodes CDR1 DFQATT and CDR2 SNEGSKA (reference sequence). The CDR3 sequence is 13 residues long. The CDR3 reads CSAKSAPGNTIYF. The CDR3, as DNA: TGCAGTGCTAAAAGTGCTCCTGGAAACACCATATATTTT.

The rearrangement joins TRBV20-1 to TRBJ2-3; the D is unclear. This CDR3 comprises 13 residues. Trimming left V 1 base short and J 5 bases short, with 10 bases between. From germline, CDR1 is DFQATT and CDR2 SNEGSKA (reference sequence). The CDR3 DNA reads TGCAGTGCTAGAGGCAATGGCAGAGATACGCAGTATTTT. It is translated as CSARGNGRDTQYF.

This clonotype was seen more than once but under ten times. The chain joins TRBV4-2 to TRBJ2-2; D unresolved. Germline CDR1 reads LGHNA; CDR2 reads YNFKEQ. The CDR3 has 14 amino acids. Between the trimmed V and J ends, which lost 5 bases and 7 bases, there was a span of 14 bases. CDR3 residues: CASSASGLVGELFF. CDR3 coding DNA: TGTGCCAGCAGCGCATCGGGTCTAGTCGGGGAGCTGTTTTTT.